This is a list of T cell receptor beta chains from one sample in a study of OX40 agonist ivuxolimab in advanced cancers. The protocol was immunoSEQ multiplex PCR, while the TCRdb copy is restricted to in-frame clones and leaves out a portion. The table includes some 46,000 clones, approximately 88% detected once. Specimen: CD4+ or CD8+ T cells sorted from blood, collected in a trial of the OX40 agonist ivuxolimab. The source of these receptors is an adult with an advanced solid tumor such as melanoma, head and neck, liver or kidney cancer. The CDR3 runs from the conserved cysteine through the conserved F or W. D genes are given only for firm matches. Not all rows give a size; the values are once, few, many and, for expanded clones, a class.

D gene	V gene	clone size	J gene	CDR3 protein	CDR3 DNA
TRBD2	TRBV10-2	-	TRBJ2-3	CASSPGLALTDTQYF	TGCGCCAGCAGCCCAGGACTAGCCCTCACAGATACGCAGTATTTT
-	TRBV7-9	-	TRBJ2-7	CASSLKGHEQYF	TGTGCCAGCAGCTTAAAAGGACACGAGCAGTACTTC
-	TRBV6-6	once	TRBJ1-1	CASSFPDSFEAFF	TGTGCCAGCAGCTTTCCTGACAGCTTTGAAGCTTTCTTT
-	TRBV5-6	-	TRBJ2-7	CASSLGYEQYF	TGTGCCAGCAGCTTGGGCTACGAGCAGTACTTC
-	TRBV9	-	TRBJ2-5	CASSPEGSETQYF	TGTGCCAGCAGCCCCGAAGGGTCGGAGACCCAGTACTTC
-	TRBV4-2	-	TRBJ1-1	CASSQDFRGETEAFF	TGTGCCAGCAGCCAAGATTTTCGAGGGGAGACTGAAGCTTTCTTT
TRBD2	TRBV5-1	-	TRBJ2-7	CASSLAGGPPHEQYF	TGCGCCAGCAGCTTAGCGGGGGGGCCCCCCCACGAGCAGTACTTC
-	TRBV7-3	-	TRBJ2-3	CASSLTPRTDTQYF	TGTGCCAGCAGCTTAACCCCACGGACAGATACGCAGTATTTT
-	TRBV7-9	-	TRBJ1-1	CASSFNEEAFF	TGTGCCAGCAGCTTTAATGAGGAAGCTTTCTTT
-	TRBV30	-	TRBJ2-1	CAWLLRGSDEQFF	TGTGCCTGGCTGCTAAGGGGGAGCGATGAGCAGTTCTTC
-	TRBV9	-	TRBJ1-4	CASSVVAGTNEKLFF	TGTGCCAGCAGCGTAGTGGCAGGGACTAATGAAAAACTGTTTTTT
-	TRBV2	-	TRBJ2-3	CASSGLPHTDTQYF	TGTGCCAGCAGTGGTCTACCCCACACAGATACGCAGTATTTT
-	TRBV5-5	-	TRBJ1-2	CASSTYGIRGLGYGYTF	TGTGCCAGCAGCACGTACGGGATTAGAGGTCTAGGCTATGGCTACACCTTC
-	TRBV7-8	-	TRBJ1-2	CASSSQGKSYGYTF	TGTGCCAGCAGCTCACAGGGAAAAAGCTATGGCTACACCTTC
-	TRBV28	-	TRBJ1-6	CASSLYREDNSPLHF	TGTGCCAGCAGTTTATATAGAGAGGATAATTCACCCCTCCACTTT
TRBD2	TRBV7-2	-	TRBJ2-3	CASSPLAGRQDTQYF	TGTGCCAGCAGCCCTCTAGCGGGCCGGCAAGATACGCAGTATTTT
TRBD2	TRBV9	-	TRBJ2-1	CASSVALAAYNEQFF	TGTGCCAGCAGCGTAGCACTAGCGGCTTACAATGAGCAGTTCTTC
-	TRBV27	-	TRBJ1-6	CASSFGRMNSYNSPLHF	TGTGCCAGCAGTTTCGGGAGGATGAACTCCTATAATTCACCCCTCCACTTT
TRBD2	TRBV6-5	-	TRBJ2-1	CASSYRWGGQFF	TGTGCCAGCAGTTACCGCTGGGGGGGGCAGTTCTTC
TRBD1	TRBV4-3	-	TRBJ2-7	CASSQEYRGWYEQYF	TGCGCCAGCAGCCAAGAGTACAGGGGATGGTACGAGCAGTACTTC
-	TRBV11-2	-	TRBJ2-7	CASSPLLKSYEQYF	TGTGCCAGCAGCCCCCTCCTAAAATCCTACGAGCAGTACTTC
-	TRBV21-1	once	TRBJ1-2	CASSKGRGWSDRPPKGYTF	TGTGCCAGCAGCAAAGGGAGGGGCTGGAGCGACAGGCCCCCCAAAGGCTACACCTTC
TRBD2	TRBV7-3	-	TRBJ2-1	CASSSPRGLDNEQFF	TGTGCCAGCAGCTCCCCCCGGGGACTAGACAATGAGCAGTTCTTC
-	TRBV5-1	once	TRBJ2-1	CASSLALETSQGDEQFF	TGCGCCAGCAGCTTGGCCCTAGAAACTAGCCAGGGGGATGAGCAGTTCTTC
TRBD2	TRBV15	-	TRBJ2-1	CATSREASGRLDNEQFF	TGTGCCACCAGCAGAGAGGCTAGCGGGAGACTAGACAATGAGCAGTTCTTC
-	TRBV9	-	TRBJ2-1	CASSSGGGRTYNEQFF	TGTGCCAGCAGCTCAGGAGGGGGCAGGACCTACAATGAGCAGTTCTTC
-	TRBV7-3	-	TRBJ1-1	CASSLGRGGAEAFF	TGTGCCAGCAGCTTAGGCAGGGGAGGGGCTGAAGCTTTCTTT
-	TRBV5-4	-	TRBJ1-1	CASSLGSEAFF	TGTGCCAGCAGCTTGGGCAGTGAAGCTTTCTTT
TRBD2	TRBV29-1	once	TRBJ2-7	CSVETGGPYEQYF	TGCAGCGTTGAAACGGGGGGACCCTACGAGCAGTACTTC
-	TRBV29-1	few	TRBJ1-2	CSVALGEFF	TGCAGCGTCGCCCTTGGGGAGTTCTTC
-	TRBV6-6	-	TRBJ2-7	CASSSLVDEQYF	TGTGCCAGCAGTTCCCTTGTGGACGAGCAGTACTTC
TRBD2	TRBV4-3	-	TRBJ2-5	CASSQDGGAGGRGETQYF	TGCGCCAGCAGCCAAGATGGCGGAGCGGGAGGGCGAGGAGAGACCCAGTACTTC
-	TRBV9	-	TRBJ2-7	CASSVDGDLREQYF	TGTGCCAGCAGCGTAGACGGGGATCTCCGCGAGCAGTACTTC
-	TRBV4-1	-	TRBJ1-4	CASSQRGAEEKLFF	TGCGCCAGCAGCCAGAGGGGAGCAGAGGAAAAACTGTTTTTT
-	TRBV5-1	-	TRBJ2-5	CASSYHRGWGETAQYF	TGCGCCAGCAGCTACCACCGGGGGTGGGGGGAGACGGCCCAGTACTTC
TRBD2	TRBV9	-	TRBJ2-3	CASSDSGSSTDTQYF	TGTGCCAGCAGCGATAGCGGGTCTAGCACAGATACGCAGTATTTT
-	TRBV5-3	-	TRBJ2-7	CARSLTISTVHEQYF	TGTGCCAGAAGTCTAACTATATCGACCGTCCACGAGCAGTACTTC
-	TRBV4-2	once	TRBJ2-3	CASSNVAGVTDTQYF	TGTGCCAGCAGCAACGTGGCAGGTGTCACAGATACGCAGTATTTT
TRBD2	TRBV4-3	-	TRBJ2-1	CASSQELLAGSNEQFF	TGCGCCAGCAGCCAAGAACTACTAGCGGGATCGAATGAGCAGTTCTTC
-	TRBV5-5	-	TRBJ1-2	CASSLAISGPLNGYTF	TGTGCCAGCAGCTTGGCCATTTCAGGGCCCTTGAATGGCTACACCTTC
TRBD1	TRBV19	once	TRBJ1-1	CASRTGTNTEAFF	TGTGCCAGTAGGACAGGGACGAACACTGAAGCTTTCTTT
-	TRBV5-6	-	TRBJ1-2	CASSLSGELDGYTF	TGTGCCAGCAGCTTGAGTGGGGAACTGGATGGCTACACCTTC
-	TRBV13	-	TRBJ2-5	CASSLGSGERYF	TGTGCCAGCAGCTTAGGGTCCGGAGAACGGTACTTC
-	TRBV10-3	-	TRBJ2-2	CAISDWGPTNTGELFF	TGTGCCATCAGTGACTGGGGACCCACGAACACCGGGGAGCTGTTTTTT
-	TRBV4-1	-	TRBJ1-5	CASSQESAGWNQPQHF	TGCGCCAGCAGCCAAGAATCGGCAGGGTGGAATCAGCCCCAGCATTTT
-	TRBV4-2	-	TRBJ2-2	CASSLGAGANTGELFF	TGTGCCAGCAGCCTGGGTGCAGGGGCGAACACCGGGGAGCTGTTTTTT
TRBD1	TRBV30	-	TRBJ2-3	CAWDGTVLGKLGAQYF	TGTGCCTGGGACGGGACAGTTTTAGGGAAGCTCGGGGCGCAGTATTTT
-	TRBV6-5	-	TRBJ2-3	CASSYVGTSTDTQYF	TGTGCCAGCAGTTACGTCGGGACTAGCACAGATACGCAGTATTTT
TRBD1	TRBV30	-	TRBJ1-3	CAWTYRGPGNTIYF	TGTGCCTGGACGTACAGGGGGCCTGGAAACACCATATATTTT
-	TRBV9	medium-sized	TRBJ2-7	CASSPTGGTVLTYEQYF	TGTGCCAGCAGCCCCACCGGGGGGACAGTCCTAACCTACGAGCAGTACTTC
TRBD1	TRBV4-3	-	TRBJ1-6	CASSQDSGPRTGAHSPLHF	TGCGCCAGCAGCCAAGATTCAGGACCGAGGACAGGGGCGCATTCACCCCTCCACTTT
-	TRBV5-1	-	TRBJ2-1	CASSLARDNEQFF	TGCGCCAGCAGCTTGGCCAGGGACAATGAGCAGTTCTTC
-	TRBV7-6	-	TRBJ1-1	CASSSTNTEAFF	TGTGCCAGCAGCTCCACGAACACTGAAGCTTTCTTT
-	TRBV5-6	-	TRBJ1-3	CASQSEPLSGNTIYF	TGTGCCAGCCAGTCAGAACCGTTATCTGGAAACACCATATATTTT